This T cell receptor beta chain was found in a study of spatial heterogeneity in lung cancer. Study information: When follow-up PBMC samples existed, they were sequenced (at a median of roughly 2 years after resection). Study results and caveats: Detection of ubiquitous tumor TCRs in blood was higher at resection than follow-up.

The time point was: blood at routine non-recurrence follow-up after resection. Researchers sequenced whole RNA taken from tumor, nontumor lung or frozen PBMC without sorting. TCRdb reanalysed the 5' RACE reads using MiXCR and keeps one entry per CDR3 protein. The sample consists of tens of thousands of distinct CDR3 sequences, roughly 10% of them appearing once. This clonotype was detected ten times or more. The antigen remains unidentified. Germline V gives CDR1 SQVTM, CDR2 ANQGSEA. The V and J ends lost 6 bases and 5 bases, in that order; junction bases with no gene match: 4. CDR3 size: 13 residues. The chain uses TRBV29-1 and TRBJ2-3, with TRBD1 identical over 11 bases. This TCR was sampled from a male donor with early-stage non-small cell lung cancer. The source was PBMCs, collected at follow-up. The DNA for the CDR3 is TGCAGCGTGGACAGGGGGCGTCAAGATACGCAGTATTTT. It codes for CSVDRGRQDTQYF.